The next 18 T cell receptor beta chains were all read from a single sample in a study of beta chain features in type 1 diabetes. The isolated RNA, all of it, was reverse transcribed, so expressed TCRB transcripts were what got sequenced. Assay used: immunoSEQ multiplex PCR; TCRdb lists only in-frame clones, some missing. The sample consists of approximately 330,000 clones, about 11% of them appearing once. The sequencing sample was made of naive CD4+ T cells from blood. The receptors shown here come from a woman aged 30 to 39 in good health.

The rearrangement joins TRBV14 to TRBJ2-5; unclear D gene. The CDR3 contains 14 residues. The V end was cut by 0 bases, the J end by 8 bases, with 13 bases between. Germline CDR1 reads SGHDN; CDR2 reads FVKESK. The CDR3: CASSQDLLLYTQYF. The CDR3 DNA reads as TGTGCCAGCAGCCAAGATTTACTGCTGTACACCCAGTACTTC.

The chain carries TRBV6-5 and TRBJ2-1; 8 bases are shared with TRBD1. The CDR3 consists of 13 residues. Germline V gives CDR1 MNHEY, CDR2 SVGAGI. V gave up 5 bases and J gave up 8 bases; unmatched junction bases: 5. This chain's CDR3 is CASSKDRVDEQFF. In DNA form, the CDR3 reads TGTGCCAGCAGTAAGGACAGGGTTGATGAGCAGTTCTTC.

CDR3 loop: CASSSAEGETQYF. CDR3 in DNA: TGTGCCAGCTCAAGCGCGGAGGGGGAGACCCAGTACTTC. The genes are TRBV18 and TRBJ2-5; possibly TRBD2 for D (6 bases). The CDR3 is 13 residues long. Trimming removed 5 bases at V and 5 bases at J, with 12 bases between. The germline V gene has CDR1 KGHSH and CDR2 LQKENI.

This rearrangement joins TRBV4-3 to TRBJ2-1; TRBD2 aligns across 9 bases. From germline, CDR1 is LGHNA and CDR2 YSLEER. V was clipped by 1 base and J by 6 bases; unmatched bases: 7. The length of the CDR3 is 16 residues. This chain's CDR3 is CASSQVPAGGLNEQFF. The DNA for the CDR3 is TGCGCCAGCAGCCAAGTCCCAGCGGGGGGACTCAATGAGCAGTTCTTC.

This clone appeared a few times. V usage is TRBV19 and J usage is TRBJ2-2, with 7 bases fitting TRBD1. The junction had 9 bases not matched to a gene; V was cut back by 7 bases and J by 1 base. The CDR3 is 16 amino acids. CDR1 LNHDA and CDR2 SQIVND come from the germline V gene (reference sequence). CDR3 sequence: CASKPATGMNTGELFF. CDR3 sequence (DNA): TGTGCCAGTAAGCCCGCGACAGGGATGAACACCGGGGAGCTGTTTTTT.

The genes are TRBV5-6 and TRBJ2-5; D call uncertain. The V gene's germline CDR1 is SGHDT and CDR2 YYEEEE. This CDR3 has 12 residues. Trimming cost V 0 bases and J 7 bases, with 7 bases left between them. In DNA, the CDR3 is TGTGCCAGCAGCTTGGGGGCAGGGACCCAGTACTTC. It yields the protein CASSLGAGTQYF.

The chain links TRBV7-3 to TRBJ1-2, with TRBD1 matching 9 bases. J was trimmed by 8 bases and V by 0 bases; bases with no gene match: 4. This CDR3 has 14 residues. The germline CDR1 and CDR2 sequences are SGHTA and FQGTGA. The CDR3 bases are TGTGCCAGCAGCTTAACGGGACAGGGCGGGGGCTACACCTTC. Translation: CASSLTGQGGGYTF. The full variable domain, completed using reference TRBV7-3 and TRBJ1-2, is GAGVSQTPSNKVTEKGKYVELRCDPISGHTALYWYRQSLGQGPEFLIYFQGTGAADDSGLPNDRFFAVRPEGSVSTLKIQRTERGDSAVYLCASSLTGQGGGYTFGSGTRLTVV.

The rearrangement joins TRBV7-6 to TRBJ2-2, with a possible D match to TRBD1 (5 bases). Between the trimmed V and J ends, which lost 4 bases and 4 bases, there was a span of 10 bases. This CDR3 comprises 14 residues. CDR1 SGHVS and CDR2 FNYEAQ come from the germline V gene. In nucleotides, the CDR3 is TGTGCCAGCAGCTCTGGTGGGGCCACCGGGGAGCTGTTTTTT. Translation: CASSSGGATGELFF.

This chain links TRBV27 with TRBJ2-1; 10 bases fit TRBD2. Germline-derived CDR1 and CDR2 are MNHEY and SMNVEV (reference sequence). Trimming took 2 bases from V and 7 from J; bases not matched to a gene: 5. The CDR3 is made up of 15 amino acids. The CDR3, as DNA: TGTGCCAGCAGTTTAGGCCTAGCGGGAGTTAATGAGCAGTTCTTC. Protein sequence: CASSLGLAGVNEQFF.

This clone turned up a few times. V usage is TRBV30 and J usage is TRBJ2-7; 7 bases map to TRBD1. Trimming removed 7 bases from V and 5 bases from J; junction bases left unmatched: 11. Looked up from germline, CDR1 is GTSNPN and CDR2 is SVGIG (reference sequence). CDR3 length equals 13 residues. The chain's CDR3 is CAFSEGAQNEQYF. The CDR3 nucleotides read TGTGCCTTCAGTGAGGGGGCGCAGAACGAGCAGTACTTC. The whole variable domain, remainder taken from reference TRBV30 and TRBJ2-7, is SQTIHQWPATLVQPVGSPLSLECTVEGTSNPNLYWYRQAAGRGLQLLFYSVGIGQISSEVPQNLSASRPQDRQFILSSKKLLLSDSGFYLCAFSEGAQNEQYFGPGTRLTVT.

The chain joins TRBV23-1 to TRBJ2-1; TRBD2 matches 7 bases. TRBV23-1 is assigned to the ORF class and has an uncertain function. The V and J ends lost 0 bases and 10 bases, in that order; junction bases with no gene match: 21. This CDR3 comprises 19 residues. CDR3: CASSQSPFGSSGRNQEQFF. The CDR3 DNA sequence: TGCGCCAGCAGTCAATCTCCTTTCGGGTCTAGCGGCCGAAATCAGGAGCAGTTCTTC.

The CDR3 DNA reads as TGTGCCACCGGGGACAGGGCAAGGTACGAGCAGTACTTC. It encodes CATGDRARYEQYF. The rearrangement uses TRBV25-1 and TRBJ2-7; 9 positions agree with TRBD1. The CDR3 is 13 amino acids. V lost 10 bases, J lost 4 bases, and 8 bases stayed unmatched. In germline, CDR1 is MGHDK, CDR2 SYGVNS.

This chain connects TRBV18 to TRBJ2-5; weak D call: TRBD2 (6 bases). Per germline, CDR1 KGHSH and CDR2 LQKENI. There are 13 residues in the CDR3. V lost 3 bases, J lost 3 bases, and 8 bases lay in between. CDR3 region: CASSPGLKETQYF. The CDR3 DNA reads as TGTGCCAGCTCACCGGGACTGAAAGAGACCCAGTACTTC.

A few counts support this clone. CDR3 nucleotide sequence: TGCAGCGTTAAGTTCCTAGCGGAAAGCTCCTACGAGCAGTACTTC. As protein: CSVKFLAESSYEQYF. V usage is TRBV29-1 and J usage is TRBJ2-7, with 7 bases matching TRBD2. The CDR3 covers 15 residues. Germline CDR1 and CDR2: SQVTM and ANQGSEA. With 5 bases clipped from V and 0 bases from J, the junction kept 10 bases outside the gene matches.

This clone has just a few counts. The rearrangement joins TRBV29-1 to TRBJ1-1; D not resolved. V was shortened by 4 bases and J by 5 bases, with 14 bases between the two germline ends. This CDR3 has 13 amino acids. Germline CDR1 and CDR2: SQVTM and ANQGSEA. The CDR3 DNA follows: TGCAGCGTTGGATTTTCCCTATTAACTGAAGCTTTCTTT. Translation gives CSVGFSLLTEAFF.

A few counts support this clone. V and J are TRBV30 and TRBJ2-3, with 7 bases matching TRBD1. Germline assignment: CDR1 GTSNPN and CDR2 SVGIG (reference sequence). Trimming cost V 3 bases and J 3 bases; bases outside gene matches: 6. CDR3 length equals 14 residues. The CDR3 DNA is TGTGCCTGGAGGACAGGGAGCTGGACAGATACGCAGTATTTT. This translates into CAWRTGSWTDTQYF.

V usage is TRBV29-1 and J usage is TRBJ1-1; D not certain. Between the trimmed V and J ends, which lost 4 bases and 3 bases, there was a span of 6 bases. The germline CDR1 and CDR2 sequences are SQVTM and ANQGSEA. The CDR3 runs 11 residues. As DNA, the CDR3 is TGCAGCGTTGGCGGGGACACTGAAGCTTTCTTT. Translating it yields CSVGGDTEAFF.

The V and J genes are TRBV9 and TRBJ2-5; 7 nucleotides line up with TRBD1. The length of the CDR3 is 16 residues. Unmatched junction bases numbered 8, after V lost 2 bases and J lost 1 base. CDR1 and CDR2 (germline): SGDLS, YYNGEE. The CDR3 region has the DNA TGTGCCAGCAGCGTTGACAGGGCGGTAAGCCAAGAGACCCAGTACTTC. Its protein is CASSVDRAVSQETQYF.